This TCR beta chain derives from a study of identical twins. The CDR3 runs to 12 residues. Germline trimming cut 7 bases from V and 7 bases from J; bases unmatched to any gene: 7. Germline V gene sequence: CDR1 SQVTM, CDR2 ANQGSEA. TCRdb analysed the 5' RACE reads with MiXCR anew, one entry per CDR3 protein. The sample carries just under 650,000 distinct CDR3 sequences, around 7.5% recorded once. Study results and limitations: Models, which agreed with sharing between unrelated individuals, nonetheless underestimated the out-of-frame TCR alpha sharing seen in monozygotic twins.

This clonotype has a handful of counts. The antigen is not known. This sample was shared with a second study, whose subject was yellow fever vaccine responses in identical twins.

The V gene is TRBV29-1, the J gene TRBJ2-1; 7 bases are a match to TRBD2. Material for sequencing was PBMCs. This clonotype was sampled from a woman aged 18-29 years in good health. CDR3 nucleotide sequence: TGCAGCGCGGCGGGGGAAAAAAATGAGCAGTTCTTC. This encodes CSAAGEKNEQFF.